This TCR beta chain was recovered during a study of T-cell memory formation after mild COVID-19. Study in general: TCR clustering was largely donor specific. Study conclusions and caveats: Within pre-infection memory, some responding clones were found, suggesting cross-reactive memory joined. CD4/CD8 balance held among clones contracting day 15 to 85, and later expanders leaned CD4+.

The CDR3 extends over 14 amino acids. The V gene's germline CDR1 is MGHRA and CDR2 YSYEKL. V shed 6 bases and J 4 bases; nucleotides not matched to a gene: 5. This clonotype was detected a few times. Its antigen remains unknown. The 5'RACE method, run with constant-segment primers, produced TCR alpha and TCR beta cDNA libraries (carrying sample barcodes and UMIs). TCRdb redid the calling of the 5' RACE reads with MiXCR, one entry per CDR3 protein. The sample yields about 100,000 distinct CDR3 sequences, over 8.5% seen once. The V gene is TRBV4-1, the J gene TRBJ2-5, with 10 bases lining up with TRBD2. What was sequenced was PBMCs or a T cell subset sorted from them (not recorded which). The TCR originated in a man aged 18 to 29 who had mild COVID-19 (a few samples of this study predate the infection). Cell type and time point are not known. The CDR3 loop reads CASSKERGGETQYF. In DNA, the CDR3 is TGCGCCAGCAGTAAAGAGCGGGGGGGAGAGACCCAGTACTTC.